Listed here are 14 T cell receptor beta chains from one sample, sequenced in a study of blood T cells in healthy people across ages. Sample-barcoded 5' priming and a J-beta primer mix drove a second PCR of about 6 to 11 cycles. TCRdb re-called the 5' RACE reads through MiXCR, storing one row per CDR3 protein. The table lists roughly 1,500,000 distinct CDR3 sequences, approximately 38% of them singletons. Material for sequencing was blood. These receptors originate from a woman between 18 and 30 years old in good health.

The chain has TRBV12-3 or TRBV12-4 and TRBJ2-3; D gene unclear. This CDR3 has 16 amino acids. Trimming removed 4 bases from V and 4 bases from J, with 18 bases in between. CDR3 nucleotide sequence: TGTGCCAGCAGTTCGAACGCAGCCCTAAGCGCAGATACGCAGTATTTT. This sequence encodes CASSSNAALSADTQYF.

The chain is built from TRBV5-1 and TRBJ1-2, with 11 bases matching TRBD1. This CDR3 region has 15 residues. V was clipped by 0 bases and J by 7 bases; unmatched bases: 5. Germline V gene lookup returns CDR1 SGHRS and CDR2 YFSETQ. CDR3 DNA sequence: TGCGCCAGCAGCTTGGGGGACAGGGGGTTTTCTGGCTACACCTTC. Its translation: CASSLGDRGFSGYTF.

V is TRBV5-1 and J is TRBJ2-2; the D is unclear. This CDR3 spans 15 amino acids. From germline, CDR1 is SGHRS and CDR2 YFSETQ. V was cut by 4 bases and J by 0 bases, with 10 bases left in between. CDR3 protein: CASSRSSPNTGELFF. In DNA, the CDR3 is TGCGCCAGCAGCCGAAGTAGTCCGAACACCGGGGAGCTGTTTTTT.

The chain is built from TRBV4-2 and TRBJ1-2; the match to TRBD1 covers 9 bases. The ends lost 2 bases at V and 8 bases at J; junction bases unmatched: 9. This CDR3 has 15 residues. The V gene's germline CDR1 is LGHNA and CDR2 YNFKEQ. As DNA, the CDR3 is TGTGCCAGCAGCCAAAACCTCAGACAGGGGGAGGGCTACACCTTC. The encoded protein is CASSQNLRQGEGYTF.

The chain has TRBV2 and TRBJ2-5; D may be TRBD1 (7 bases). Germline CDR1 reads SNHLY; CDR2 reads FYNNEI. The V and J ends lost 4 bases and 4 bases respectively, with 16 bases between them. CDR3 length: 15 amino acids. CDR3 protein: CASSAQGGQVETQYF. CDR3 in DNA: TGTGCCAGCAGTGCGCAGGGGGGTCAGGTAGAGACCCAGTACTTC.

The chain employs TRBV27 and TRBJ2-1; TRBD2 aligns across 11 bases. J lost 0 bases, V lost 7 bases, and 8 bases had no gene match. Germline CDR1 and CDR2: MNHEY and SMNVEV (reference sequence). This CDR3 comprises 17 residues. This CDR3 is CASTLLAGAHSYNEQFF. Here the CDR3 DNA reads TGTGCCAGCACCCTACTAGCGGGGGCGCACTCCTACAATGAGCAGTTCTTC.

The chain is built from TRBV27 and TRBJ2-7; perhaps D is TRBD1 or TRBD2 (5 bases each). Germline values: CDR1 MNHEY, CDR2 SMNVEV (reference sequence). The length of the CDR3 is 16 residues. V lost 3 bases, J lost 3 bases, and 18 bases lay in between. As DNA, the CDR3 is TGTGCCAGCAGTTTCGTAACCCCAGGGACGATCTACGAGCAGTACTTC. Protein product: CASSFVTPGTIYEQYF.

V usage is TRBV24-1 and J usage is TRBJ1-1; D unresolved. The ends were cut back, 5 bases at V and 4 bases at J, with 19 bases in the middle. The CDR3 extends over 16 amino acids. From germline, CDR1 is KGHDR and CDR2 SFDVKD. CDR3 DNA sequence: TGTGCCACCAGTGCCTTGGTGAGCCCCCTCGCCACTGAAGCTTTCTTT. This gives the protein CATSALVSPLATEAFF.

This clonotype was seen only a few times. The chain employs TRBV6-2 or TRBV6-3 and TRBJ2-7; tentatively, D is TRBD1 or TRBD2 (5 bases each). V lost 2 bases and J lost 2, with 7 bases in between. The CDR3 has 13 amino acids. Germline CDR1 MNHEY, CDR2 SVGEGT. CDR3 region: CASSYQGPYEQYF. The CDR3 nucleotides read TGTGCCAGCAGTTACCAGGGACCCTACGAGCAGTACTTC.

The V call is TRBV5-5, the J call TRBJ2-1; 9 bases align to TRBD2. The trim removed 3 bases at V and 0 bases at J, leaving 10 bases unmatched. CDR3 length equals 18 residues. The germline CDR1 and CDR2 sequences are SGHKS and YYEKEE (reference sequence). This CDR3 reads CASSWAGGSPFSYNEQFF. In DNA, the CDR3 is TGTGCCAGCAGCTGGGCGGGAGGGTCCCCATTCTCCTACAATGAGCAGTTCTTC.

This clonotype was seen a few times. The J gene is TRBJ2-7, the V gene TRBV6-5; 9 nucleotides agree with TRBD1. Per the germline V gene, CDR1 is MNHEY and CDR2 is SVGAGI. The V and J ends lost 7 bases and 0 bases, in that order; junction bases with no gene match: 4. The CDR3 contains 14 residues. The CDR3 is CASTPGQGSYEQYF. The CDR3 region has the DNA TGTGCCAGCACTCCGGGACAGGGCTCCTACGAGCAGTACTTC.

This clonotype was picked up a small number of times. The gene calls are TRBV4-1 and TRBJ2-7; D remains ambiguous. V dropped 3 bases and J dropped 2 bases, with 8 bases sitting between them. Germline V lookup: CDR1 MGHRA, CDR2 YSYEKL. This CDR3 has 13 residues. The CDR3: CASSQPPTYEQYF. In nucleotides, the CDR3 is TGCGCCAGCAGCCAGCCCCCCACCTACGAGCAGTACTTC.

The gene calls are TRBV7-9 and TRBJ1-2, with 9 nucleotides matching TRBD1. CDR1 is SEHNR, CDR2 FQNEAQ, per germline (reference sequence). The J segment lost 4 bases and the V segment lost 1 base, leaving 4 bases of the junction unmatched. This CDR3 is 15 amino acids long. CDR3 nucleotide sequence: TGTGCCAGCAGCTTAGAACAGGGGGCCCCCTATGGCTACACCTTC. Translation gives CASSLEQGAPYGYTF.

This clonotype was counted between two and nine times. The chain is built from TRBV10-3 and TRBJ2-3; tentative D call: TRBD1 (6 bases). The CDR3 extends over 14 amino acids. The germline V gene encodes CDR1 ENHRY and CDR2 SYGVKD. Trimming pared 10 bases from V and 4 bases from J, leaving 18 bases between. DNA of the CDR3: TGTGCCAGCTTCCCCGGGTGGGGGCCAGATACGCAGTATTTT. It is translated as CASFPGWGPDTQYF.